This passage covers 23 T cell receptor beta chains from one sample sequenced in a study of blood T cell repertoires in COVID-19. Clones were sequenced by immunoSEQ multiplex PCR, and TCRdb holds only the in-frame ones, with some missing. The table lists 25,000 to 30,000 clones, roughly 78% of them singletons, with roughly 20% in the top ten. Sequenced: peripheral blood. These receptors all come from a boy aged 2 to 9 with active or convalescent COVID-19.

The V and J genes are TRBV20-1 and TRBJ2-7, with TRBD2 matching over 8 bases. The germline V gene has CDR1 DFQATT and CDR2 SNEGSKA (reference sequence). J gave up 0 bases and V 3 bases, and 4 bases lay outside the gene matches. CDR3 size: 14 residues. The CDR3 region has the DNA TGCAGTGCTAGTGCGGGGACTAGCTCCTACGAGCAGTACTTC. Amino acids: CSASAGTSSYEQYF.

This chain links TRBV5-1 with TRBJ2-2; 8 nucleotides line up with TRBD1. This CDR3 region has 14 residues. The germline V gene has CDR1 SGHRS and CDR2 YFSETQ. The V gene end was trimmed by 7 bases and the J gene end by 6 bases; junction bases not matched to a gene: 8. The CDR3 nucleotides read TGCGCCAGCGCGGATTCAGGGGGCGCCGGGGAGCTGTTTTTT. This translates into CASADSGGAGELFF. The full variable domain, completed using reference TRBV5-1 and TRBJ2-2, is KAGVTQTPRYLIKTRGQQVTLSCSPISGHRSVSWYQQTPGQGLQFLFEYFSETQRNKGNFPGRFSGRQFSNSRSEMNVSTLELGDSALYLCASADSGGAGELFFGEGSRLTVL.

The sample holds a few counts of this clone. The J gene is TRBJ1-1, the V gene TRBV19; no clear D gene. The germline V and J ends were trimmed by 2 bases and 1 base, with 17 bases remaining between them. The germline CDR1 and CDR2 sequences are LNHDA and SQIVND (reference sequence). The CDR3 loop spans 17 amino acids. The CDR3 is CASSITGHFLGNTEAFF. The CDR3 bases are TGTGCCAGTAGTATAACCGGTCATTTCCTAGGGAACACTGAAGCTTTCTTT.

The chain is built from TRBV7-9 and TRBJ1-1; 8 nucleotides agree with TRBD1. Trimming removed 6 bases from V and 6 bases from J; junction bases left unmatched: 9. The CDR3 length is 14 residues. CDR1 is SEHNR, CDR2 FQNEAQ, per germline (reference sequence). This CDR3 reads CASSRTTGAAEAFF. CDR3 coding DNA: TGTGCCAGCAGTCGGACGACAGGGGCTGCTGAAGCTTTCTTT.

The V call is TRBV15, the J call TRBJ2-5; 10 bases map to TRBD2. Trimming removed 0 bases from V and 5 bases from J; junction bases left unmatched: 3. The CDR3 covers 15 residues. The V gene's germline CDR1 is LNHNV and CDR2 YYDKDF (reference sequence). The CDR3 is CATSRDLTSGETQYF. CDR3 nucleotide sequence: TGTGCCACCAGCAGAGATTTGACTAGCGGGGAGACCCAGTACTTC.

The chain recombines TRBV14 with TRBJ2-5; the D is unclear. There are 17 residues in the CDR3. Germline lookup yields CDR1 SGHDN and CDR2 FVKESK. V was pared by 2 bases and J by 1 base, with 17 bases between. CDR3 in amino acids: CASSQKPLTLFQETQYF. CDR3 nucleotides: TGTGCCAGCAGCCAAAAGCCTCTAACTTTGTTCCAAGAGACCCAGTACTTC.

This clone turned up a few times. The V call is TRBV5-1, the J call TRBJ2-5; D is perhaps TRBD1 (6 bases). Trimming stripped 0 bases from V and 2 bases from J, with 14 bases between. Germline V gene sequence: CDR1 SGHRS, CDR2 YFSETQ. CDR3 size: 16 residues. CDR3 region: CASSLAPAGTQETQYF. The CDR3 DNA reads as TGCGCCAGCAGCTTGGCCCCGGCAGGGACACAAGAGACCCAGTACTTC.

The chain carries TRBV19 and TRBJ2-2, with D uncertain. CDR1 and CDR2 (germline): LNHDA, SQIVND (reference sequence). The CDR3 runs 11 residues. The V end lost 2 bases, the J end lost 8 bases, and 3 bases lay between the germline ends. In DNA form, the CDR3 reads TGTGCCAGTAGTATACGTGGGGAGCTGTTTTTT. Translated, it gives CASSIRGELFF.

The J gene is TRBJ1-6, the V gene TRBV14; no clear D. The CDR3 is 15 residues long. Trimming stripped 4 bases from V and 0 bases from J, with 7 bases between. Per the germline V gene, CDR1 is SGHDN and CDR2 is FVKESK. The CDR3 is CASSRGGSYNSPLHF. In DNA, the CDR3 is TGTGCCAGCAGCCGAGGAGGCTCCTATAATTCACCCCTCCACTTT.

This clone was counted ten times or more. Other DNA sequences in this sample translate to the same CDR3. The CDR3 region has the DNA TGTGCCACAATCCGGGGGGGTAGCACAGATACGCAGTATTTT. Its protein is CATIRGGSTDTQYF. This chain uses TRBV10-3 with TRBJ2-3; 8 bases are shared with TRBD2. This CDR3 has 14 residues. Germline V gives CDR1 ENHRY, CDR2 SYGVKD. After removal of 10 bases from V and 0 bases from J, the junction contained 6 bases not matched to a gene.

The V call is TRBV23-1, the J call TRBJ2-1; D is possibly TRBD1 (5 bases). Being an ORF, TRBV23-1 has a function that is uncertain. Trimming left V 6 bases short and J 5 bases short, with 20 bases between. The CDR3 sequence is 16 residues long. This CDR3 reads CASSLVQGSENNEQFF. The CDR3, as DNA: TGCGCCAGCAGCCTCGTCCAGGGTTCCGAGAACAATGAGCAGTTCTTC.

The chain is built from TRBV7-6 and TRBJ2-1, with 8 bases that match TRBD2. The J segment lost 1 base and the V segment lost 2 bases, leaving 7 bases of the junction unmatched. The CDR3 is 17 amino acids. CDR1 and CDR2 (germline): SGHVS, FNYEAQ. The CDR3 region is CASSLSAGTRSYNEQFF. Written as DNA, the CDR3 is TGTGCCAGCAGCTTAAGCGCCGGGACTAGGTCCTACAATGAGCAGTTCTTC.

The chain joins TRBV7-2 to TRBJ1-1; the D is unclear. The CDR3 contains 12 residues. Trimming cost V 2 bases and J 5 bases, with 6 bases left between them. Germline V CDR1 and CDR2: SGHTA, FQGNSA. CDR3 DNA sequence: TGTGCCAGCAGCTTATGGAGGACTGAAGCTTTCTTT. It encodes CASSLWRTEAFF.

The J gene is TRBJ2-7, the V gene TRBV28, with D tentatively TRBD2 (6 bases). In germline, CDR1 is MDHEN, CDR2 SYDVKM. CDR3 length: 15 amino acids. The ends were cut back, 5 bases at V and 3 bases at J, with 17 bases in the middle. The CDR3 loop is CASSGPRDLNYEQYF. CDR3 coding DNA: TGTGCCAGCAGTGGACCGCGGGACCTAAACTACGAGCAGTACTTC.

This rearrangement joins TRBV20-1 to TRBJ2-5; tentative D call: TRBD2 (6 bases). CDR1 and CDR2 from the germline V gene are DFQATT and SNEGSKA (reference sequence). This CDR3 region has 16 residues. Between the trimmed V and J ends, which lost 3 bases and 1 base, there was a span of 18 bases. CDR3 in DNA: TGCAGTGCTAGTGGCTTTGGTTTGGGGGGCCAAGAGACCCAGTACTTC. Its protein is CSASGFGLGGQETQYF.

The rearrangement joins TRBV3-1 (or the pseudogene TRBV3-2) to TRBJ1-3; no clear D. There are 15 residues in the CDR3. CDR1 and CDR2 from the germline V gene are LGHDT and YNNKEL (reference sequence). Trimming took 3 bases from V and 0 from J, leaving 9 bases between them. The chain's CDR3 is CASSHGRSSGNTIYF. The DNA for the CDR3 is TGTGCCAGCAGCCATGGGAGAAGCTCTGGAAACACCATATATTTT.

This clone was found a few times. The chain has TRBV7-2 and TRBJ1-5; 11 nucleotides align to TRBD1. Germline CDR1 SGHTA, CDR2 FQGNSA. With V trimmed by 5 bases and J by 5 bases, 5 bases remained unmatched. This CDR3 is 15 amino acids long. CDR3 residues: CASSTWTGGYQPQHF. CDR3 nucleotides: TGTGCCAGCAGCACATGGACAGGGGGCTATCAGCCCCAGCATTTT.

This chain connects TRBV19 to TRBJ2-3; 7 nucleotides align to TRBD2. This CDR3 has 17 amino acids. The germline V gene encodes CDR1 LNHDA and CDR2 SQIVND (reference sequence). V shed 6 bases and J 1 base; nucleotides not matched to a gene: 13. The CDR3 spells CASRYGGGAGGTDTQYF. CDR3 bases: TGTGCCAGTAGATATGGGGGAGGGGCTGGAGGCACAGATACGCAGTATTTT.

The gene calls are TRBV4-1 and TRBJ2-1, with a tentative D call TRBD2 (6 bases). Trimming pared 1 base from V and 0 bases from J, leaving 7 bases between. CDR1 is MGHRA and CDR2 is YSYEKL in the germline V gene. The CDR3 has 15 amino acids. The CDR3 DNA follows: TGCGCCAGCAGCCAAGGCGGGAACTCCTACAATGAGCAGTTCTTC. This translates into CASSQGGNSYNEQFF.

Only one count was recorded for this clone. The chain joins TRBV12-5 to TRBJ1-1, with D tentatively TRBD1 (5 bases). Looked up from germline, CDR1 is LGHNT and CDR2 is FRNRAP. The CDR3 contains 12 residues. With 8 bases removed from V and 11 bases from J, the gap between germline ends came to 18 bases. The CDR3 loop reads CASKAGHTKAFF. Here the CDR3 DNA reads TGTGCTAGTAAAGCAGGGCATACTAAGGCTTTCTTT.

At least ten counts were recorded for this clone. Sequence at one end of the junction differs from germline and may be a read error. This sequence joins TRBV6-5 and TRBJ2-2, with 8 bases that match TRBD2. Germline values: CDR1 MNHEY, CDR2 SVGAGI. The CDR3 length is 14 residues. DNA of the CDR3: TGTGCCACCAGTAGCGGGAAGGCCACCGGGGAGCTGTTTTTT. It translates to CATSSGKATGELFF.

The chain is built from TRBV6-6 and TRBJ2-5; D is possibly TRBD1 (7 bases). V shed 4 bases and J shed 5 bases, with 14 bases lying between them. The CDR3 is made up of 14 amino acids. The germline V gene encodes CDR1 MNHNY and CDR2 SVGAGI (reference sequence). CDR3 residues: CASSFGQAGETQYF. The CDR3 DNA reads TGTGCCAGCAGTTTTGGACAGGCGGGGGAGACCCAGTACTTC.

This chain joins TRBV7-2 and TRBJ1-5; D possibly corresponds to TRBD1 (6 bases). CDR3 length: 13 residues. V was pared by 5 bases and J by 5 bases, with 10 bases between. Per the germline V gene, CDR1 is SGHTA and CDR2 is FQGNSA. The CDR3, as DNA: TGTGCCAGCAGCCGGGACAAGGATCAGCCCCAGCATTTT. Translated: CASSRDKDQPQHF.